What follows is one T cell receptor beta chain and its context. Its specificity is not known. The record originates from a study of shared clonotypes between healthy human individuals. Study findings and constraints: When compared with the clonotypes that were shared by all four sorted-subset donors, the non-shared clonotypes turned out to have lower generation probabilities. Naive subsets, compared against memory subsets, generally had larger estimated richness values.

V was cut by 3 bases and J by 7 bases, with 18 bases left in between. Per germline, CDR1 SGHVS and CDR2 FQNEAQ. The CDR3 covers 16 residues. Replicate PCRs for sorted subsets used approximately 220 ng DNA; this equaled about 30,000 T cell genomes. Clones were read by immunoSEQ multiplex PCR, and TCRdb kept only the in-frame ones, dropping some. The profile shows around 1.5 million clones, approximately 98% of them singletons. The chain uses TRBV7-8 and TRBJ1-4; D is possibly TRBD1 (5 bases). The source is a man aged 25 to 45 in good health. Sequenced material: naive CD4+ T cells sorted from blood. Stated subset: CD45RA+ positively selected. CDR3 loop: CASSLRLAGGAEKLFF. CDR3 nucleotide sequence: TGTGCCAGCAGCTTGCGGCTAGCCGGGGGAGCTGAAAAACTGTTTTTT. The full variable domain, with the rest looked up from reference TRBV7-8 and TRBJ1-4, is GAGVSQSPRYKVAKRGQDVALRCDPISGHVSLFWYQQALGQGPEFLTYFQNEAQLDKSGLPSDRFFAERPEGSVSTLKIQRTQQEDSAVYLCASSLRLAGGAEKLFFGSGTQLSVL.